A single T cell receptor (beta chain) is shown here with its context. CDR3 and TCR beta VDJ profiling relied on a genomic DNA template. TCRdb independently ran MiXCR on the reads; one entry per CDR3 protein. The sample holds around 430,000 distinct CDR3 sequences, more than 25% seen once. The source of the sample is a study of CD8+CD57+ T cells in acquired aplastic anemia. An expansion of CD8+CD57+ cells by flow cytometry had been shown in patients chosen for sequencing. Blood was sampled before the patients had received any therapy. This clonotype was sampled from a human donor with aplastic anemia. Specimen: sorted CD4+, CD8+, or CD8+CD57+ T cells (not recorded which) from PBMCs.

CDR3 sequence: CSAFLGAQHF. CDR3 nucleotide sequence: TGCAGTGCGTTCCTTGGGGCCCAGCATTTT. The chain is built from TRBV20-1 and TRBJ1-5; D uncertain. The CDR3 contains 10 residues. The germline V and J ends were trimmed by 6 bases and 11 bases, with 11 bases remaining between them. Looked up from germline, CDR1 is DFQATT and CDR2 is SNEGSKA (reference sequence).